This TCR beta chain was sequenced for a study of early T cells in non-severe SARS-CoV-2 infection. Across the study: Unpaired chains resulted from sequencing bulk RNA of unsorted whole blood.

The study, taken as a whole, reports: VDJdb matching skewed toward anti-spike CD8 responses, missing private and CD4 specificities.

This clonotype was found many times. Its antigen is undetermined. Individual cDNA molecules each received unique molecular identifiers attached to them. TCRdb reprocessed the 5' RACE reads with MiXCR, giving one entry per CDR3 protein. Among roughly 60,000 distinct CDR3 sequences listed, around 6% were seen once. Source material: whole blood. This receptor was identified in an adult who was a healthcare worker with PCR-confirmed SARS-CoV-2 infection or an uninfected control (not recorded which).

As DNA, the CDR3 is TGCAGTGCTCAGTCCTTCGCGGGGGGGATGTACGAGCAGTACTTC. Its translation: CSAQSFAGGMYEQYF. This chain joins TRBV20-1 and TRBJ2-7; TRBD2 agrees at 9 bases. This CDR3 has 15 residues. In germline, CDR1 is DFQATT, CDR2 SNEGSKA (reference sequence). The V gene end was trimmed by 5 bases and the J gene end by 4 bases; junction bases not matched to a gene: 12.